One and the same sample provided the 24 T cell receptor beta chains below, sequenced in a study of blood T cell repertoires in COVID-19. Here immunoSEQ multiplex PCR was the method, and the copy in TCRdb shows in-frame clones only, minus some. Of 150,000 to 200,000 clones in the sample, approximately 92% were seen once. The sample comprised peripheral blood. The receptors originated from a woman aged 50 to 65 with acute or convalescent COVID-19.

The chain joins TRBV5-1 to TRBJ1-1; the match to TRBD1 covers 10 bases. The CDR3 is made up of 16 amino acids. Germline CDR1 SGHRS, CDR2 YFSETQ. The V and J ends lost 4 bases and 0 bases, in that order; junction bases with no gene match: 6. The CDR3 region is CASSQGTGALNTEAFF. CDR3 nucleotide sequence: TGCGCCAGCAGCCAGGGGACAGGGGCCCTGAACACTGAAGCTTTCTTT.

The rearrangement uses TRBV12-3 or TRBV12-4 and TRBJ2-1, with 8 bases aligning to TRBD2. Losses at the gene ends were 7 bases for V and 9 bases for J; bases not matched to a gene: 8. This CDR3 contains 13 residues. The CDR3 loop reads CASTRGGRVEQFF. The CDR3 nucleotides read TGTGCCAGCACCCGCGGGGGGCGCGTTGAGCAGTTCTTC.

With respect to this clone: Other nucleotide sequences from this sample produce the same CDR3. The genes are TRBV12-3 or TRBV12-4 and TRBJ1-1; possibly TRBD1 for D (6 bases). The CDR3 sequence is 13 residues long. The V gene lost 6 bases and the J gene lost 1 base, with 9 bases spanning the gap. This CDR3 is CASSLQGNTEAFF. DNA for the CDR3: TGTGCCAGCAGCTTACAGGGGAACACTGAAGCTTTCTTT.

V and J are TRBV4-3 and TRBJ1-1; the D gene is possibly TRBD1 (5 bases). Germline V lookup: CDR1 LGHNA, CDR2 YSLEER. The CDR3 loop spans 14 amino acids. Trimming removed 4 bases from V and 6 bases from J, with 15 bases in between. CDR3 region: CASSLWGGTPEAFF. The CDR3 bases are TGCGCCAGCAGCCTGTGGGGGGGGACTCCTGAAGCTTTCTTT.

The chain combines TRBV21-1 with TRBJ2-1; no DNA check was done on the table's D call, TRBD1. TRBV21-1 is given as a pseudogene. This CDR3 region has 16 residues. The CDR3 region is CASSSITGGYDNEQFF. The CDR3 nucleotides are TGTGCCAGCAGCAGCATAACAGGGGGCTACGACAATGAGCAGTTCTTC.

V is TRBV7-9 and J is TRBJ2-7; D might be TRBD1 (6 bases). Per the germline V gene, CDR1 is SEHNR and CDR2 is FQNEAQ (reference sequence). V lost 4 bases and J lost 3, with 13 bases in between. The CDR3 length is 14 residues. CDR3 DNA sequence: TGTGCCAGCAGCTCCGGACAGAAGAACTACGAGCAGTACTTC. Its protein is CASSSGQKNYEQYF.

V gene TRBV28 combines with J gene TRBJ1-2; D remains ambiguous. Germline assignment: CDR1 MDHEN and CDR2 SYDVKM. The CDR3 is made up of 12 amino acids. The V and J ends lost 6 bases and 0 bases respectively, with 5 bases between them. The CDR3 bases are TGTGCCAGCAGCGGGACTAACTATGGCTACACCTTC. This codes for CASSGTNYGYTF.

Comment on this clone: In the same sample, other DNA sequences code for this CDR3. The rearrangement uses TRBV9 and TRBJ2-7, with 10 bases matching TRBD1. Per germline, CDR1 SGDLS and CDR2 YYNGEE. The CDR3 is made up of 14 amino acids. The V and J ends lost 0 bases and 4 bases, in that order; junction bases with no gene match: 1. In nucleotides, the CDR3 is TGTGCCAGCAGCGTAGGACAGGGGGCTTACGAGCAGTACTTC. Its translation: CASSVGQGAYEQYF. Based on the CDR3 plus reference TRBV9 and TRBJ2-7, the full variable domain is DSGVTQTPKHLITATGQRVTLRCSPRSGDLSVYWYQQSLDQGLQFLIQYYNGEERAKGNILERFSAQQFPDLHSELNLSSLELGDSALYFCASSVGQGAYEQYFGPGTRLTVT.

The genes are TRBV5-4 and TRBJ2-5; TRBD2 might be the D (5 bases). The V end lost 0 bases, the J end lost 5 bases, and 8 bases lay between the germline ends. This CDR3 contains 13 residues. From germline, CDR1 is SGHNT and CDR2 YYREEE (reference sequence). The CDR3: CASSLGGEETQYF. CDR3 in DNA: TGTGCCAGCAGCTTGGGTGGGGAGGAGACCCAGTACTTC.

V is TRBV6-5 and J is TRBJ1-2, with 7 nucleotides matching TRBD1. The CDR3 length is 12 residues. Germline V lookup: CDR1 MNHEY, CDR2 SVGAGI. V was pared by 2 bases and J by 8 bases, with 2 bases of the junction left unmatched. CDR3 DNA sequence: TGTGCCAGCAGTTACACAGGGGAAGGCTACACCTTC. Residues: CASSYTGEGYTF.

J is TRBJ1-2 and V is TRBV7-2; tentatively, D is TRBD1 (6 bases). The V end was cut by 1 base, the J end by 5 bases, with 11 bases between. The CDR3 is 14 amino acids. Germline V gives CDR1 SGHTA, CDR2 FQGNSA. Here the CDR3 DNA reads TGTGCCAGCAGCTTAGACAGGGCCCAATATGGCTACACCTTC. This gives the protein CASSLDRAQYGYTF.

The V call is TRBV11-2, the J call TRBJ1-2; unclear D gene. Trimming stripped 0 bases from V and 2 bases from J, with 4 bases between. CDR1 is SGHAT and CDR2 is FQNNGV in the germline V gene. CDR3 length: 13 amino acids. Written as DNA, the CDR3 is TGTGCCAGCAGCTTAGAATTAAACTATGGCTACACCTTC. Translating gives CASSLELNYGYTF.

CDR3: CASSLTAGNTEAFF. CDR3 bases: TGTGCCAGCAGTTTAACGGCGGGGAACACTGAAGCTTTCTTT. This chain uses TRBV28 with TRBJ1-1; D gene uncertain. Germline CDR1 is MDHEN and CDR2 is SYDVKM. This CDR3 has 14 residues. V lost 2 bases and J lost 1, with 8 bases in between.

V and J are TRBV7-3 and TRBJ2-2; TRBD2 agrees at 9 bases. In germline, CDR1 is SGHTA, CDR2 FQGTGA. Losses at the gene ends were 2 bases for V and 6 bases for J; bases not matched to a gene: 7. The CDR3 has 16 amino acids. The CDR3 coding sequence is TGTGCCAGCAGCTTACTAACGGCGGGAGGGCCCGGGGAGCTGTTTTTT. This encodes CASSLLTAGGPGELFF.

The V and J genes are TRBV10-3 and TRBJ1-5; 9 nucleotides line up with TRBD1. J was trimmed by 7 bases and V by 3 bases; bases with no gene match: 4. Germline V gives CDR1 ENHRY, CDR2 SYGVKD. CDR3 length: 14 amino acids. CDR3 sequence: CAISEGTGTQPQHF. CDR3 coding DNA: TGTGCCATCAGTGAAGGGACAGGGACACAGCCCCAGCATTTT.

The rearrangement joins TRBV15 to TRBJ1-1; TRBD1 matches at 7 bases. The CDR3 is 14 amino acids. Germline lookup yields CDR1 LNHNV and CDR2 YYDKDF (reference sequence). V lost 4 bases and J lost 4; bases outside the gene matches: 6. The CDR3 DNA reads as TGTGCCACCAGCACTAGACAGGGTGGCACTGAAGCTTTCTTT. Protein product: CATSTRQGGTEAFF.

The V and J genes are TRBV10-3 and TRBJ1-4, with TRBD1 matching over 7 bases. Germline assignment: CDR1 ENHRY and CDR2 SYGVKD. The CDR3 is 13 amino acids. V was clipped by 6 bases and J by 6 bases; unmatched bases: 4. The CDR3 sequence is CAISRGNDEKLFF. The CDR3 DNA is TGTGCCATCAGCAGGGGGAACGATGAAAAACTGTTTTTT.

The V and J genes are TRBV3-1 (or the pseudogene TRBV3-2) and TRBJ2-7; 7 bases align to TRBD1. After removal of 3 bases from V and 3 bases from J, the junction contained 8 bases not matched to a gene. The CDR3 totals 15 residues. CDR1 is LGHDT, CDR2 YNNKEL, per germline (reference sequence). The CDR3 protein is CASSHRTDRDYEQYF. The CDR3 bases are TGTGCCAGCAGCCATCGAACAGACAGGGACTACGAGCAGTACTTC.

CDR3 amino acids: CASGDIFRRHEQYF. The CDR3 nucleotides read TGCGCCAGCGGAGATATTTTCAGGAGGCACGAGCAGTACTTC. This chain joins TRBV4-1 and TRBJ2-7; perhaps TRBD2 as D (5 bases). The CDR3 is 14 residues long. Germline CDR1 reads MGHRA; CDR2 reads YSYEKL. Trimming took 8 bases from V and 5 from J, leaving 19 bases between them.

The chain combines TRBV24-1 with TRBJ1-5; a weak D match, TRBD1 (6 bases). Trimming shortened V by 1 base and J by 7 bases, and 13 bases separated the two germline ends. CDR1 and CDR2 (germline): KGHDR, SFDVKD. The CDR3 length is 15 residues. In nucleotides, the CDR3 is TGTGCCACCAGTGATTTAAGGGGGGAGGGACAGCCCCAGCATTTT. This translates into CATSDLRGEGQPQHF.

The chain joins TRBV5-4 to TRBJ1-6; D might be TRBD1 (5 bases). Looked up from germline, CDR1 is SGHNT and CDR2 is YYREEE (reference sequence). The V end lost 2 bases, the J end lost 3 bases, and 12 bases lay between the germline ends. CDR3 length: 16 amino acids. The DNA for the CDR3 is TGTGCCAGCAGCTTTGAAGGGGCCGGCTATAATTCACCCCTCCACTTT. Protein product: CASSFEGAGYNSPLHF.

The V gene is TRBV12-5, the J gene TRBJ2-2; 7 positions match TRBD1. Germline V gene data show CDR1 as LGHNT and CDR2 as FRNRAP. V lost 7 bases and J lost 1; bases outside the gene matches: 9. CDR3 length: 16 residues. CDR3 residues: CASAKRGQGNTGELFF. The CDR3, as DNA: TGTGCTAGTGCCAAAAGGGGGCAGGGGAACACCGGGGAGCTGTTTTTT.

The chain recombines TRBV7-2 with TRBJ2-5, with 7 bases aligning to TRBD2. The J segment lost 1 base and the V segment lost 1 base, leaving 6 bases of the junction unmatched. This CDR3 spans 16 amino acids. Germline assignment: CDR1 SGHTA and CDR2 FQGNSA. The CDR3 region is CASSLVSGLPQETQYF. The CDR3 nucleotides read TGTGCCAGCAGCTTAGTGTCGGGACTACCCCAAGAGACCCAGTACTTC. The full variable domain, its missing parts supplied by reference TRBV7-2 and TRBJ2-5, is GAGVSQSPSNKVTEKGKDVELRCDPISGHTALYWYRQSLGQGLEFLIYFQGNSAPDKSGLPSDRFSAERTGGSVSTLTIQRTQQEDSAVYLCASSLVSGLPQETQYFGPGTRLLVL.

This clone was counted once. This chain uses TRBV3-1 (or the pseudogene TRBV3-2) with TRBJ2-7; the D is unclear. The CDR3 has 13 amino acids. V was trimmed by 4 bases and J by 2 bases, leaving 9 bases between them. Germline-derived CDR1 and CDR2 are LGHDT and YNNKEL (reference sequence). The chain's CDR3 is CASSRSSAYEQYF. CDR3 DNA sequence: TGTGCCAGCAGCCGATCCTCGGCCTACGAGCAGTACTTC.